The source of this T cell receptor beta chain is a study of identifying expanded T cells in peripheral blood. General study points: Technical replicates showed roughly 1.2 changed clones; roughly two weeks 15 to 20; four weeks 19.

On this clone itself: Its antigen is still unknown.

The germline V and J ends were trimmed by 6 bases and 5 bases, with 7 bases remaining between them. The CDR3 contains 12 residues. Germline V gene sequence: CDR1 SEHNR, CDR2 FQNEAQ (reference sequence). This table comes from immunoSEQ multiplex PCR, and its TCRdb copy is limited to in-frame clones, with some not included. The table lists about 100,000 clones, around 89% of them singletons. The sample consisted of blood. The sequence was collected from a person aged 18 to 75 in good health. V and J are TRBV7-9 and TRBJ1-4; the D is unclear. The CDR3 region is CASSVKNEKLFF. The CDR3 DNA reads TGTGCCAGCAGTGTTAAAAATGAAAAACTGTTTTTT.